This T cell receptor beta chain came from a study of OX40 agonist ivuxolimab in advanced cancers. Study as a whole: An agonistic human IgG2 monoclonal antibody against OX40 (CD134) was given. Patients got intravenous ivuxolimab at 0.01 to 10 mg/kg every 2 weeks.

The CDR3 loop spans 15 amino acids. J lost 7 bases, V lost 0 bases, and 4 bases had no gene match. Germline V gene lookup returns CDR1 SGDLS and CDR2 YYNGEE. Study observations and caveats: A proportion of nonresponders additionally exhibited low normalized T-cell clonal expansion.

Regarding this clone: Its antigen is not known.

Here immunoSEQ multiplex PCR was the method, and the copy in TCRdb shows in-frame clones only, minus some. The sample has about 42,000 clones; 86% are singletons. The rearrangement links TRBV9 to TRBJ2-1, with 10 bases matching TRBD2. The source was CD4+ or CD8+ T cells sorted from blood, collected in a trial of the OX40 agonist ivuxolimab. The clonotype comes from an adult with an advanced solid tumor such as melanoma, head and neck, liver or kidney cancer. CDR3 residues: CASSVEVLAGNEQFF. The DNA for the CDR3 is TGTGCCAGCAGCGTAGAGGTACTAGCGGGGAATGAGCAGTTCTTC.